The present T cell receptor (beta chain) was sequenced within a study of regulatory T cells in long-lasting Graves disease (dated by TCRdb to the early 2020s). Regarding the research as a whole: Newly diagnosed Graves' disease patients had taken antithyroid drugs for less than 3 months. This study used TCR sequencing and RNA sequencing of peripheral blood to compare persistent Graves' disease patients against newly diagnosed Graves' disease patients. The study took place in China and was registered as a clinical trial. A total of some 35 samples underwent TCR sequencing, from some 13 patients with persistent Graves' disease and some 20 patients with newly diagnosed Graves' disease. Broad study findings and their caveats: A larger number of public clonotypes was shared among persistent patients (more than 2,500) than among newly diagnosed patients (roughly 970). The study examined only peripheral blood because the primary lesion, thyroid tissue, could not be accessed. Sequencing and analysis were restricted to the TCR beta chain. Compared with newly diagnosed patients, patients with persistent Graves' disease had lower TCR Shannon entropy and fewer highly expanded clones, which suggests clonal expansion. Persistent disease showed preferential use of TRBV28, TRBJ1-2 and TRBJ2-5, whereas newly diagnosed disease favored TRBV20-1 and TRBJ2-1. The authors noted that the small sample size was a limitation that may lower accuracy.

The library was generated by multiplex PCR. TCRdb records Illumina HiSeq 4000 as the sequencer. To build TCR beta libraries, CDR3 regions were amplified by Arm-PCR using iRepertoire HTBI primers. Gel purification was performed on PCR products prior to sequencing. The published analysis was carried out like this. Gene usage analysis of CDR3 amino acid clonotypes used the 50 to 70 TRBV and 14 to 15 TRBJ segments found across samples. Filtered high-quality paired reads were merged into contigs using COPE and FqMerger. BLAST was used to align contigs to IMGT TRBV, TRBD and TRBJ reference genes, and CDR3 was defined according to IMGT. Highly expanded clones were defined as clonotypes with a frequency above 0.1%. Repertoire diversity was measured by Shannon entropy, and V-J evenness by the Gini coefficient. Public clonotypes were defined as clonotypes shared by more than one individual. TCRdb itself trimmed the public reads at Q25 with fastp, ran MiXCR and retained productive beta chains. When rows share a CDR3 protein, they turn into one entry using the most common DNA and genes. TCRdb's processing, not the authors' own work, is the source of the V and J calls. For this sample the table gives roughly 360,000 distinct CDR3 sequences, of which about an eighth were detected only once. Approximately 19% of the sample comes from the top ten.

On this clonotype: There is no known antigen for this receptor. The conserved phenylalanine or tryptophan is not found at the CDR3 terminus, so this likely reflects a read error.

The CDR3 totals 14 residues, both ends included. Only the CDR3 region is kept as DNA, spanning 42 bases read in frame from base 1. V sheds 5 bases and J sheds 4 bases, leaving 12 bases between their ends. Explained via the paper, the time point label denotes: newly diagnosed GD, antithyroid drugs for less than 3 months. For both TCR sequencing and RNA sequencing, RNA was extracted from PBMCs using TRIzol. Graves' disease was diagnosed according to American Thyroid Association guidelines. Patients were recruited from an endocrinology department in Xi'an, China. From each patient, around 9 milliliters of peripheral blood was collected into an EDTA anticoagulant tube. Ficoll Paque Plus density gradient separation was used to isolate PBMCs, and no further T cell sorting was done. RNA quality was checked with an Agilent 2100 Bioanalyzer and agarose gel, and concentration with a NanoDrop 2000. These data were likewise used in another study, on T cells in Graves' hyperthyroidism and ophthalmopathy. According to the second study: A patient counted as having stable Graves' hyperthyroidism if no progression to ophthalmopathy occurred over 18 months of follow-up. Hyperthyroidism patients were aged 18 to 65 years and newly diagnosed, with disease duration of less than 2 months. Exclusion was applied to patients with uncontrolled infections, other autoimmune diseases, pregnancy or lactation. Diagnoses were established on the basis of clinical symptoms, serum thyroxine and TRAb, thyroid ultrasound, and orbital computed tomography. The first round of RT-PCR for the TCR CDR3 was performed with the HTBI primer set and the Qiagen OneStep RT-PCR kit. Most expanded thyroid clonotypes (frequency above 0.001) were also detected in blood, a finding suggesting that blood repertoires may reflect thyroid immune responses. A model built on a 13 V-J signature distinguished ophthalmopathy from stable hyperthyroidism, reaching around 90% sensitivity and around 81% specificity in cross-validation and 80%/75% in testing. In validation, the model predicted progression to ophthalmopathy with approximately 71% sensitivity and 72% to 85% specificity, a median of 6.5 months before onset. To identify distinguishing TCR V-J signatures, a discovery cohort of around 100 patients was used, comprising approximately 40 with Graves' ophthalmopathy and approximately 57 with stable Graves' hyperthyroidism. Whether ophthalmopathy could be predicted prospectively was tested in an independent validation cohort made up of 18 hyperthyroidism patients plus 17 patients who later progressed to ophthalmopathy. For training and testing, the 100 or so patients in the discovery cohort were randomly divided in a 7:3 ratio. The study also compared thyroid tissue and blood T-cell repertoires from several Graves' hyperthyroidism patients. After sampling, hyperthyroidism patients received methimazole starting at 30 mg daily, and ophthalmopathy patients received high-dose intravenous methylprednisolone. A second multiplex PCR round built the libraries, followed by size selection and purification. The libraries were sequenced on an Illumina HiSeq2000 using paired-end 100 bp reads. SOAPnuke was used to process the raw data, removing reads that contained adapters or uncalled bases, had a mean Phred below 15, or lacked an exact match to the constant primer or identifier. COPE v1.2.5 was used to merge the high-quality paired reads, and each unique nucleotide sequence was defined as a clonotype. MiTCR v1.1 was used to align clonotypes to the IMGT TRBV, TRBD and TRBJ reference segments. The analysis included only V-J combinations with a frequency above 0.0001, which together covered approximately 99% of the repertoires. The TCS score was defined as the ratio of F50 (clonal expansion) to E x V (chaos), calculated using BLOSUM62-based TCRdist between CDR3 peptides within each V-J. Welch's t-statistics and random forest reduced just over 500 V-J features to roughly 13, which were used in a naive Bayes classifier (R e1071). Sample size was not statistically predetermined, and investigators were not blinded to group allocation. According to the paper, TCR Vbeta CDR3 sequencing was carried out on approximately 140 peripheral blood samples, which came from over 40 ophthalmopathy, 75 or so hyperthyroidism and roughly 17 progressor patients.

The sequence is built from TRBV12-3 or TRBV12-4 and TRBJ2-1, and TRBD1 may be the D gene, going by 5 matching bases. Sequencing was performed on peripheral blood mononuclear cells (PBMCs), taken at new diagnosis, from a patient treated with antithyroid drugs. The TCR comes from a woman between 18 and 29 years old with Graves disease. Donor details come from another sample of the same person, matched by shared clones. The bases are TGTGCCAGCAGTAGAAGTGACAGATACAATGAGCAGTTCCTC. This gives the protein CASSRSDRYNEQFL.